This passage covers 11 T cell receptor beta chains from one sample sequenced in a study of T cells in Graves' hyperthyroidism and ophthalmopathy. Template material for amplifying TCR beta CDR3 regions consisted of RNA transcripts. Carried out on the TCR CDR3, a first-round RT-PCR used the HTBI primer set. Via MiXCR, TCRdb re-called the multiplex PCR reads, giving one row per CDR3 protein. The data hold 700,000 or so distinct CDR3 sequences, with roughly 15% observed a single time. The source material was blood. These receptors originate from a young man with Graves' hyperthyroidism.

The table lists this clonotype with many counts. The rearrangement links TRBV27 to TRBJ1-1; maybe TRBD1 (6 bases). V gave up 3 bases and J gave up 0 bases, with 8 bases separating them. The CDR3 has 14 residues. The germline V gene has CDR1 MNHEY and CDR2 SMNVEV (reference sequence). CDR3 nucleotide sequence: TGTGCCAGCAGTTTCAGGGGTTTGAACACTGAAGCTTTCTTT. Amino acids: CASSFRGLNTEAFF.

This clonotype was detected a few times. CDR3 in DNA: TGTGCCAGCACCGAGACAGGGAACACTGAAGCTTTCTTT. It is translated as CASTETGNTEAFF. The chain links TRBV6-1 to TRBJ1-1; tentative D call: TRBD1 (6 bases). Between the trimmed V and J ends, which lost 7 bases and 1 base, there was a span of 10 bases. CDR1 is MNHNS, CDR2 SASEGT, per germline. CDR3 length: 13 residues.

The J gene is TRBJ1-3, the V gene TRBV30, with D possibly matching TRBD1 (6 bases). CDR1 and CDR2 from the germline V gene are GTSNPN and SVGIG (reference sequence). The V and J ends lost 4 bases and 0 bases respectively, with 7 bases between them. The CDR3 sequence is 13 residues long. The CDR3 sequence: CAWNRASGNTIYF. The CDR3 bases are TGTGCCTGGAACAGGGCCTCTGGAAACACCATATATTTT.

The gene calls are TRBV24-1 and TRBJ1-5; D remains unclear. Trimming cost V 4 bases and J 3 bases, with 3 bases left between them. In germline, CDR1 is KGHDR, CDR2 SFDVKD. The CDR3 loop spans 12 amino acids. The CDR3 sequence: CATSEHNQPQHF. The CDR3 DNA reads TGTGCCACCAGTGAGCACAATCAGCCCCAGCATTTT.

This clonotype was found a few times. The chain is built from TRBV3-1 and TRBJ1-1; no definite D call. The germline gives CDR1 LGHDT, CDR2 YNNKEL (reference sequence). V lost 4 bases, J lost 8 bases, and 14 bases lay in between. The CDR3 totals 13 residues. The CDR3 nucleotides read TGTGCCAGCAGCCCTCGAACAGCGATAGAAGCTTTCTTT. It yields the protein CASSPRTAIEAFF.

This clonotype was counted a few times. The chain joins TRBV6-1 to TRBJ2-5, with 9 bases aligning to TRBD2. This CDR3 contains 16 residues. The trim removed 3 bases at V and 0 bases at J, leaving 5 bases unmatched. Per the germline V gene, CDR1 is MNHNS and CDR2 is SASEGT. The CDR3 nucleotides read TGTGCCAGCAGTGAGTGGGCGGGAGGGTACCAAGAGACCCAGTACTTC. Protein product: CASSEWAGGYQETQYF.

This clonotype occurred many times. The chain links TRBV7-2 to TRBJ1-1; D may be TRBD1 (6 bases). There are 13 residues in the CDR3. V gave up 1 base and J gave up 4 bases, with 7 bases separating them. Germline-derived CDR1 and CDR2 are SGHTA and FQGNSA. CDR3 residues: CASSLGGGTEAFF. Here the CDR3 DNA reads TGTGCCAGCAGCTTAGGAGGGGGCACTGAAGCTTTCTTT.

In this sample, this clonotype turned up many times. The rearrangement uses TRBV15 and TRBJ2-7; D is ambiguous. V was clipped by 1 base and J by 3 bases, with 7 bases between them. CDR3 length: 13 residues. Germline assignment: CDR1 LNHNV and CDR2 YYDKDF (reference sequence). CDR3 bases: TGTGCCACCAGCAGAGTTTCAGTCTACGAGCAGTACTTC. Translating gives CATSRVSVYEQYF.

This clonotype was detected ten times or more. This chain joins TRBV11-1 and TRBJ2-7; TRBD1 matches at 8 bases. Germline CDR1 and CDR2: SGHAT and FQDESV (reference sequence). The CDR3 has 15 amino acids. The junction had 6 bases not matched to a gene; V was cut back by 1 base and J by 4 bases. The CDR3 coding sequence is TGTGCCAGCAGCTTAGTTGGGACAGGAGAATACGAGCAGTACTTC. Its translation: CASSLVGTGEYEQYF.

The chain couples TRBV28 to TRBJ2-7, with TRBD2 matching 7 bases. Losses at the gene ends were 6 bases for V and 2 bases for J; bases not matched to a gene: 10. The CDR3 loop spans 15 amino acids. CDR1 MDHEN and CDR2 SYDVKM come from the germline V gene. The DNA for the CDR3 is TGTGCCAGCAGCCCTACCCCGGGAGGTACCTACGAGCAGTACTTC. This translates into CASSPTPGGTYEQYF.

This clonotype was seen only a few times. V gene TRBV28 combines with J gene TRBJ2-1, with D possibly matching TRBD2 (6 bases). Between the trimmed V and J ends, which lost 3 bases and 0 bases, there was a span of 18 bases. CDR3 length: 18 residues. CDR1 and CDR2 from the germline V gene are MDHEN and SYDVKM. The CDR3 DNA reads TGTGCCAGCAGTTTTCCAGGTGGTAGCGGTAGCTCCTACAATGAGCAGTTCTTC. This encodes CASSFPGGSGSSYNEQFF.